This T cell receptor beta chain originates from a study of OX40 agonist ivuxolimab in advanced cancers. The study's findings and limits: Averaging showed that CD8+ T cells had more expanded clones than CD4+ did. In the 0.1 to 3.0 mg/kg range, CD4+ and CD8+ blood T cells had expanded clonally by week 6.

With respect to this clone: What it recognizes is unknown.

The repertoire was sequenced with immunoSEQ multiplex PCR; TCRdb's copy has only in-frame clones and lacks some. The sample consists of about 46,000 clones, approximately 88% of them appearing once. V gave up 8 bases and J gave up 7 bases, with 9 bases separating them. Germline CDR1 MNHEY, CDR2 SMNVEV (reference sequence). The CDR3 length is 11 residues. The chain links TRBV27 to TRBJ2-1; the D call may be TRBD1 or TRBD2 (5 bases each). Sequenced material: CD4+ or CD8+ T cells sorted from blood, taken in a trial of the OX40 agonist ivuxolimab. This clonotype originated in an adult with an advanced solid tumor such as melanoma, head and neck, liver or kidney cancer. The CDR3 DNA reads TGTGCCAGCGCCGAGGGGAATGAGCAGTTCTTC. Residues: CASAEGNEQFF.